This entry lists 20 T cell receptor beta chains sequenced from one sample in a study of T-cell reconstitution after alpha-beta-depleted transplantation in children. The TCRbeta library was prepared with unique molecular identifiers. TCRdb recomputed calls from the PCR reads with MiXCR, one row per CDR3 protein. Among roughly 490,000 distinct CDR3 sequences listed, roughly 10% were seen once. The sequencing here drew on PBMCs, mostly from graft donor cells, taken 180 days after TCRalphabeta/CD19-depleted stem cell transplant. All receptors come from a female patient between 2 and 15 years old who had a stem cell transplant for aplastic anemia, so the T cells may come from the graft donor.

The CDR3 reads CASSYSPAGQGSYEQYF. The CDR3, as DNA: TGTGCCAGCAGTTACTCGCCGGCGGGACAGGGATCCTACGAGCAGTACTTC. The rearrangement links TRBV6-5 to TRBJ2-7; 9 bases are a match to TRBD1. CDR1 is MNHEY and CDR2 is SVGAGI in the germline V gene. Trimming took 0 bases from V and 1 from J; bases not matched to a gene: 7. The length of the CDR3 is 17 residues.

A few counts support this clonotype. J is TRBJ2-1 and V is TRBV20-1; the D is unclear. The CDR3 runs 11 residues. CDR1 is DFQATT and CDR2 is SNEGSKA in the germline V gene (reference sequence). The V and J ends lost 3 bases and 11 bases respectively, with 11 bases between them. CDR3 protein: CSASLPFKQFF. The CDR3 bases are TGCAGTGCTAGTCTGCCCTTTAAGCAGTTCTTC.

The table lists this clonotype with a few counts. The rearrangement joins TRBV7-9 to TRBJ2-1; D is unclear. CDR3 size: 14 residues. V was pared by 0 bases and J by 7 bases, with 10 bases between. In germline, CDR1 is SEHNR, CDR2 FQNEAQ (reference sequence). The CDR3 loop reads CASSLAGTLNEQFF. The CDR3 region has the DNA TGTGCCAGCAGCTTAGCGGGAACACTTAATGAGCAGTTCTTC.

The table lists this clonotype with a few counts. V is TRBV5-5 and J is TRBJ2-7; 7 nucleotides line up with TRBD1. Germline V gives CDR1 SGHKS, CDR2 YYEKEE (reference sequence). The ends lost 5 bases at V and 3 bases at J; junction bases unmatched: 8. The CDR3 length is 14 residues. The CDR3 here is CASRKGAGDYEQYV. CDR3 sequence (DNA): TGTGCCAGCAGAAAGGGGGCAGGGGACTACGAGCAGTACGTC.

There are a few counts of this clonotype. The chain recombines TRBV18 with TRBJ1-5; the D gene is possibly TRBD1 (6 bases). Germline V CDR1 and CDR2: KGHSH, LQKENI. This CDR3 has 16 amino acids. Between the trimmed V and J ends, which lost 3 bases and 2 bases, there was a span of 14 bases. Here the CDR3 DNA reads TGTGCCAGCTCACCCGACTGGGCAGGGGGCAATCAGCCCCAGCATTTT. It encodes CASSPDWAGGNQPQHF.

The V and J genes are TRBV7-9 and TRBJ2-1; the D gene is possibly TRBD2 (6 bases). This CDR3 comprises 15 residues. The germline V gene has CDR1 SEHNR and CDR2 FQNEAQ (reference sequence). V was cut by 7 bases and J by 10 bases, with 23 bases left in between. CDR3 nucleotide sequence: TGTGCCAGCATCCCTCGCGCTGGTATGGGGAGGGAGCAGTTCTTC. Its protein product is CASIPRAGMGREQFF.

This clonotype was detected a few times. This CDR3 is CASSLLWGGRVSYEQYF. The CDR3 coding sequence is TGTGCCAGCAGCTTGTTGTGGGGCGGGAGGGTCTCCTACGAGCAGTACTTC. The gene calls are TRBV5-5 and TRBJ2-7; 9 nucleotides align to TRBD2. CDR3 length: 17 residues. J was trimmed by 0 bases and V by 1 base; bases with no gene match: 8. The germline CDR1 and CDR2 sequences are SGHKS and YYEKEE (reference sequence).

V gene TRBV7-2 combines with J gene TRBJ2-7; 7 nucleotides align to TRBD2. Germline V gene sequence: CDR1 SGHTA, CDR2 FQGNSA. The CDR3 runs to 16 residues. The V and J ends lost 4 bases and 4 bases, in that order; junction bases with no gene match: 13. The CDR3 coding sequence is TGTGCCAGCAGCTCGGGGGGAAGGGGCTCGGTGTACGAGCAGTACTTC. This gives the protein CASSSGGRGSVYEQYF.

This clonotype was seen ten or more times. The chain uses TRBV27 and TRBJ2-2; D ambiguous. CDR1 is MNHEY, CDR2 SMNVEV, per germline (reference sequence). This CDR3 has 15 amino acids. The V gene lost 5 bases and the J gene lost 1 base, with 11 bases spanning the gap. In nucleotides, the CDR3 is TGTGCCAGCAGTCCCAGGACGGAGAACACCGGGGAGCTGTTTTTT. Amino acids: CASSPRTENTGELFF.

This clonotype occurred a few times. The CDR3 loop is CASSPNRPLASTDTQYF. DNA of the CDR3: TGTGCCAGCAGCCCCAATAGGCCTCTAGCTAGCACAGATACGCAGTATTTT. The rearrangement links TRBV7-9 to TRBJ2-3, with a weak D call TRBD2 (5 bases). CDR3 length: 17 amino acids. Germline V CDR1 and CDR2: SEHNR, FQNEAQ (reference sequence). The V end lost 5 bases, the J end lost 0 bases, and 18 bases lay between the germline ends.

The V and J genes are TRBV5-1 and TRBJ2-7, with 10 bases that match TRBD1. The V segment lost 0 bases and the J segment 5 bases; nucleotides outside the gene matches: 2. This CDR3 region has 14 residues. The germline V gene encodes CDR1 SGHRS and CDR2 YFSETQ. CDR3 residues: CASSLAGTGDEQYV. As DNA, the CDR3 is TGCGCCAGCAGCTTGGCCGGGACAGGGGACGAGCAGTACGTC.

This clonotype came up many times. The chain is built from TRBV5-1 and TRBJ2-5; D uncertain. The CDR3 is 13 amino acids. CDR1 and CDR2 (germline): SGHRS, YFSETQ. The V gene lost 2 bases and the J gene lost 0 bases, with 5 bases spanning the gap. CDR3 in amino acids: CASSFPYQETQYF. CDR3 in DNA: TGCGCCAGCAGCTTCCCGTACCAAGAGACCCAGTACTTC. Full variable domain (outside the CDR3, taken from reference TRBV5-1 and TRBJ2-5): KAGVTQTPRYLIKTRGQQVTLSCSPISGHRSVSWYQQTPGQGLQFLFEYFSETQRNKGNFPGRFSGRQFSNSRSEMNVSTLELGDSALYLCASSFPYQETQYFGPGTRLLVL.

In this sample, this clonotype turned up many times. This sequence joins TRBV29-1 and TRBJ2-7; D gene ambiguous. Deletions cut 3 bases from V and 2 bases from J, with 8 bases between. The germline CDR1 and CDR2 sequences are SQVTM and ANQGSEA. The length of the CDR3 is 12 residues. For the CDR3, the DNA is TGCAGCGTTGATGGTACAACCTACGAGCAGTACTTC. Its protein product is CSVDGTTYEQYF.

The V and J genes are TRBV29-1 and TRBJ2-7, with TRBD2 matching 7 bases. The V segment lost 0 bases and the J segment 4 bases; nucleotides outside the gene matches: 12. The CDR3 extends over 16 amino acids. Germline CDR1 reads SQVTM; CDR2 reads ANQGSEA. CDR3 nucleotide sequence: TGCAGCGTTGAAGAAAGGGAAGCGGGAAGAAAATACGAGCAGTACTTC. This translates into CSVEEREAGRKYEQYF.

For the CDR3, the DNA is TGTGCCAGCAGCAAAGAGGGACAGAGATACTACGAGCAGTACGTC. This gives the protein CASSKEGQRYYEQYV. The V gene is TRBV21-1, the J gene TRBJ2-7; TRBD1 is taken as the D call from the table, unchecked against the DNA. TRBV21-1 is recorded as a pseudogene. CDR3 size: 15 residues.

V usage is TRBV24-1 and J usage is TRBJ2-1; TRBD1 agrees at 8 bases. V lost 4 bases, J lost 8 bases, and 12 bases stayed unmatched. Germline loops: CDR1 KGHDR, CDR2 SFDVKD. The CDR3 consists of 16 residues. The CDR3 is CATSETTGERFDEQFF. As DNA, the CDR3 is TGTGCCACCAGTGAGACGACAGGGGAGCGGTTTGATGAGCAGTTCTTC.

The chain combines TRBV9 with TRBJ2-5; 7 nucleotides agree with TRBD1. Germline V gene data show CDR1 as SGDLS and CDR2 as YYNGEE. The CDR3 is 13 amino acids. Trimming at V came to 3 bases and at J to 7 bases, leaving 6 bases not matched to a gene. The CDR3 here is CASSGGQLWTQYF. As DNA, the CDR3 is TGTGCCAGCAGCGGGGGACAGCTCTGGACCCAGTACTTC. Using reference TRBV9 and TRBJ2-5 for the parts outside the CDR3, the full variable domain is DSGVTQTPKHLITATGQRVTLRCSPRSGDLSVYWYQQSLDQGLQFLIQYYNGEERAKGNILERFSAQQFPDLHSELNLSSLELGDSALYFCASSGGQLWTQYFGPGTRLLVL.

The chain uses TRBV19 and TRBJ2-1; TRBD1 or TRBD2 may be the D gene (6 bases each). Germline loops: CDR1 LNHDA, CDR2 SQIVND (reference sequence). Trimming left V 3 bases short and J 8 bases short, with 17 bases between. The CDR3 extends over 15 amino acids. The CDR3 DNA reads TGTGCCAGTAGTATGATGGGGGCTAGCGACTATGAGCAGTTCTTC. It encodes CASSMMGASDYEQFF.

The chain combines TRBV6-2 or TRBV6-3 with TRBJ1-2, with D possibly being TRBD1 (6 bases). The germline CDR1 and CDR2 sequences are MNHEY and SVGEGT. V gave up 7 bases and J gave up 5 bases, with 14 bases separating them. This CDR3 has 13 amino acids. The CDR3 nucleotides are TGTGCCAGCACCTCAGGGGCCTTTTATGGCTACACCTTC. Its protein is CASTSGAFYGYTF.

This clonotype was seen a handful of times. The V and J genes are TRBV9 and TRBJ1-2; D remains unclear. The CDR3 sequence is 13 residues long. Germline lookup yields CDR1 SGDLS and CDR2 YYNGEE. V was pared by 10 bases and J by 0 bases, with 13 bases between. In DNA, the CDR3 is TGTGCCTCAACAAGTTCTACTAACTATGGCTACACCTTC. It translates to CASTSSTNYGYTF.